This TCR beta chain was retrieved from a study of blood T cells in healthy people across ages. General study results and limits: Those diversity estimates obtained from one million T cells were thought to be underestimates.

Together with a sample-barcoded 5' primer, a J-beta primer mix was included in a second PCR lasting about 7 to 12 cycles. Template switching added a 12-random-nucleotide identifier to every cDNA molecule. In TCRdb, the 5' RACE reads were re-called with MiXCR into one record per CDR3 protein. The sample consists of 630,000 or so distinct CDR3 sequences, less than 35% of them appearing once. Extraction yielded at least 6 micrograms of total RNA per sample. V lost 1 base, J lost 9 bases, and 16 bases stayed unmatched. This CDR3 is 18 amino acids long. Germline loops: CDR1 DFQATT, CDR2 SNEGSKA (reference sequence). This clonotype showed up many times. Antigen unknown.

The sequencing input was blood. The rearrangement links TRBV20-1 to TRBJ2-1; 12 bases are shared with TRBD2. This clonotype was sampled from a woman older than 75 in good health. The CDR3 reads CSARVEYSLAGGQGEQFF. The DNA for the CDR3 is TGCAGTGCTAGAGTCGAATATTCACTAGCGGGGGGTCAGGGTGAGCAGTTCTTC.